The 14 T cell receptor beta chains presented below share a single source sample, sequenced in a study of early stage breast cancer tumors. Using immunoSEQ multiplex PCR, the repertoire was profiled, and TCRdb retains in-frame clones only, with some absent. The sample lists about 36,000 clones; roughly 70% were seen once. The sample taken for sequencing was blood. These receptors all come from a person aged 55 to 75 with breast cancer.

The chain employs TRBV18 and TRBJ1-5; a possible D gene is TRBD1 (6 bases). CDR3 length: 15 residues. CDR1 KGHSH and CDR2 LQKENI come from the germline V gene. The V end was cut by 2 bases, the J end by 0 bases, with 8 bases between. CDR3 region: CASSPGQHSNQPQHF. The DNA for the CDR3 is TGTGCCAGCTCACCAGGACAGCATAGCAATCAGCCCCAGCATTTT.

The genes are TRBV7-2 and TRBJ2-5, with a tentative D call TRBD1 (5 bases). Deletions cut 4 bases from V and 7 bases from J, with 13 bases between. The germline V gene encodes CDR1 SGHTA and CDR2 FQGNSA. The length of the CDR3 is 13 residues. CDR3 nucleotide sequence: TGTGCCAGCAGCTACAGACAGATCCGGACCCAGTACTTC. The encoded protein is CASSYRQIRTQYF.

This chain links TRBV28 with TRBJ2-7, with D perhaps TRBD2 (5 bases). Germline lookup yields CDR1 MDHEN and CDR2 SYDVKM. CDR3 length: 14 amino acids. Trimming removed 5 bases at V and 6 bases at J, with 17 bases between. This chain's CDR3 is CASSRGYGMTEQYF. Written as DNA, the CDR3 is TGTGCCAGCAGTCGAGGGTATGGGATGACCGAGCAGTACTTC.

This rearrangement joins TRBV4-1 to TRBJ2-5; no clear D gene. Trimming cost V 0 bases and J 4 bases, with 9 bases left between them. Germline loops: CDR1 MGHRA, CDR2 YSYEKL. This CDR3 is 14 amino acids long. CDR3 coding DNA: TGCGCCAGCAGCCAAGATCTGTGGGCAGAGACCCAGTACTTC. This gives the protein CASSQDLWAETQYF.

V usage is TRBV11-2 and J usage is TRBJ2-3; D is perhaps TRBD1 or TRBD2 (5 bases each). This CDR3 spans 15 amino acids. V lost 1 base to trimming and J lost 6 bases, with 14 bases between them. Looked up from germline, CDR1 is SGHAT and CDR2 is FQNNGV. In DNA form, the CDR3 reads TGTGCCAGCAGCTTAGGACTGGGGGATTGGGATACGCAGTATTTT. Translating it yields CASSLGLGDWDTQYF.

The V call is TRBV19, the J call TRBJ2-6; possibly TRBD2 for D (7 bases). V lost 6 bases to trimming and J lost 4 bases, with 13 bases between them. This CDR3 comprises 15 residues. Germline lookup yields CDR1 LNHDA and CDR2 SQIVND (reference sequence). DNA for the CDR3: TGTGCCAGTAGGAGGGGGGGACCAGGGGCCAACGTCCTGACTTTC. Encoded protein: CASRRGGPGANVLTF.

The gene calls are TRBV25-1 and TRBJ2-7; 10 nucleotides match TRBD1. The trim removed 1 base at V and 4 bases at J, leaving 7 bases unmatched. Germline CDR1 and CDR2: MGHDK and SYGVNS. The CDR3 covers 16 residues. Here the CDR3 reads CASSEFGGQGSYEQYF. DNA for the CDR3: TGTGCCAGCAGTGAATTTGGGGGACAGGGGTCGTACGAGCAGTACTTC.

The rearrangement joins TRBV6-1 to TRBJ2-7; perhaps TRBD2 as D (7 bases). This CDR3 is built from 14 residues. Looked up from germline, CDR1 is MNHNS and CDR2 is SASEGT. Between the trimmed V and J ends, which lost 5 bases and 7 bases, there was a span of 18 bases. The CDR3 here is CASSPLGGGREQYF. CDR3 nucleotide sequence: TGTGCCAGCAGTCCCCTAGGGGGGGGACGAGAGCAGTACTTC.

V gene TRBV13 combines with J gene TRBJ1-6; no definite D call. Trimming took 3 bases from V and 6 from J, leaving 6 bases between them. The germline V gene encodes CDR1 PRHDT and CDR2 FYEKMQ (reference sequence). The CDR3 extends over 13 amino acids. The CDR3 is CASSFTANSPLHF. The CDR3 DNA reads as TGTGCCAGCAGCTTCACAGCTAATTCACCCCTCCACTTT.

The V gene is TRBV4-1, the J gene TRBJ2-7; 8 nucleotides line up with TRBD1. This CDR3 spans 17 amino acids. With 3 bases clipped from V and 6 bases from J, the junction kept 16 bases outside the gene matches. CDR1 MGHRA and CDR2 YSYEKL come from the germline V gene. This chain's CDR3 is CASSQSLGDRGFPEQYF. The DNA for the CDR3 is TGCGCCAGCAGCCAGTCGTTAGGTGACAGGGGCTTCCCCGAGCAGTACTTC.

This chain joins TRBV27 and TRBJ1-1; D is unresolved. Germline CDR1 MNHEY, CDR2 SMNVEV (reference sequence). Trimming removed 4 bases from V and 4 bases from J, with 13 bases in between. The CDR3 spans 14 residues. In DNA, the CDR3 is TGTGCCAGCAGTTACTATAGTAGAGGCACTGAAGCTTTCTTT. Translating it yields CASSYYSRGTEAFF.

This chain links TRBV9 with TRBJ2-3; 9 bases agree with TRBD1. In germline, CDR1 is SGDLS, CDR2 YYNGEE. The CDR3 length is 14 residues. V lost 6 bases and J lost 0; bases outside the gene matches: 2. The CDR3 region has the DNA TGTGCCAGCAAAGGGACAGGGAGCACAGATACGCAGTATTTT. Amino acid sequence: CASKGTGSTDTQYF.

This clone has only a few counts. This sequence joins TRBV6-6 and TRBJ2-7; 12 positions match TRBD2. The germline V gene has CDR1 MNHNY and CDR2 SVGAGI (reference sequence). J was trimmed by 4 bases and V by 2 bases; bases with no gene match: 0. The CDR3 is 14 residues long. CDR3 DNA sequence: TGTGCCAGCAGTTACACTAGCGGGGGGTACGAGCAGTACTTC. This sequence encodes CASSYTSGGYEQYF.

This chain connects TRBV11-2 to TRBJ2-7; D may match TRBD1 or TRBD2 (5 bases each). This CDR3 has 14 residues. Germline V gives CDR1 SGHAT, CDR2 FQNNGV. Trimming removed 5 bases at V and 2 bases at J, with 13 bases between. CDR3 amino acids: CASSRDRTTYEQYF. For the CDR3, the DNA is TGTGCCAGCAGCCGGGACCGAACGACCTACGAGCAGTACTTC. The full variable domain, rest sourced from reference TRBV11-2 and TRBJ2-7, is EAGVAQSPRYKIIEKRQSVAFWCNPISGHATLYWYQQILGQGPKLLIQFQNNGVVDDSQLPKDRFSAERLKGVDSTLKIQPAKLEDSAVYLCASSRDRTTYEQYFGPGTRLTVT.